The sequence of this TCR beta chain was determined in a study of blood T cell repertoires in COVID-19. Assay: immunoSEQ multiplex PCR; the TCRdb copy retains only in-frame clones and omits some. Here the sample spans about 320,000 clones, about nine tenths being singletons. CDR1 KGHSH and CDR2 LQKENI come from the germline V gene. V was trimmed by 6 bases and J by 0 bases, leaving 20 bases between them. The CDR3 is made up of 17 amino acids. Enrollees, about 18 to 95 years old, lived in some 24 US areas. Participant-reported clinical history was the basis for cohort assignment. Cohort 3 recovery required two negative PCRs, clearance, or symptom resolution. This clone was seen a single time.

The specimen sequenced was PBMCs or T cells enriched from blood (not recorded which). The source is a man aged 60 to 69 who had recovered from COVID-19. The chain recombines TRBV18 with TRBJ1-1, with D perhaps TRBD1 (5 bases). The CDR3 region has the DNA TGTGCCAGCTCGCCCTTCTCGGGTGGCAGGGTGAACACTGAAGCTTTCTTT. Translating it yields CASSPFSGGRVNTEAFF.